The 14 T cell receptor beta chains below come from one sample, sequenced in a study of T cell changes during pregnancy in multiple sclerosis. Some clones are missing from TCRdb's copy, which holds only in-frame ones; the method was immunoSEQ multiplex PCR. This table has roughly 48,000 clones, 80% to 95% appearing once. Sequencing used CD4+ T cells from peripheral blood mononuclear cells, obtained in the second trimester of pregnancy. These receptors originate from a female donor in good health, enrolled as a control in a pregnancy study.

This chain connects TRBV5-1 to TRBJ1-1; no clear D gene. V was trimmed by 4 bases and J by 4 bases, leaving 8 bases between them. Germline V gives CDR1 SGHRS, CDR2 YFSETQ. The length of the CDR3 is 12 residues. In DNA, the CDR3 is TGCGCCAGCAGCCTAGCGGCCACTGAAGCTTTCTTT. It translates to CASSLAATEAFF.

The genes are TRBV7-8 and TRBJ1-2; no definite D call. V lost 2 bases, J lost 13 bases, and 17 bases lay in between. The length of the CDR3 is 13 residues. Germline V lookup: CDR1 SGHVS, CDR2 FQNEAQ. The CDR3 sequence is CASSLSEGRAATF. The CDR3 DNA is TGTGCCAGCAGCTTATCTGAAGGGCGGGCTGCCACCTTC.

Worth noting for this clone: Different DNA sequences within this sample yield the same CDR3. The chain joins TRBV5-1 to TRBJ1-4, with 9 bases aligning to TRBD1. Trimming at V came to 0 bases and at J to 7 bases, leaving 4 bases not matched to a gene. CDR1 is SGHRS and CDR2 is YFSETQ in the germline V gene. This CDR3 spans 15 amino acids. The CDR3 loop reads CASSLAGQGSEKLFF. The CDR3 bases are TGCGCCAGCAGCTTGGCAGGACAGGGGAGTGAAAAACTGTTTTTT. Complete variable domain (other parts from reference TRBV5-1 and TRBJ1-4): KAGVTQTPRYLIKTRGQQVTLSCSPISGHRSVSWYQQTPGQGLQFLFEYFSETQRNKGNFPGRFSGRQFSNSRSEMNVSTLELGDSALYLCASSLAGQGSEKLFFGSGTQLSVL.

J is TRBJ2-2 and V is TRBV5-1; 7 positions agree with TRBD1. This CDR3 has 14 amino acids. The V segment lost 7 bases and the J segment 1 base; nucleotides outside the gene matches: 4. CDR1 SGHRS and CDR2 YFSETQ come from the germline V gene. The CDR3 DNA follows: TGCGCCAGCTTTACAGGGGAGAACACCGGGGAGCTGTTTTTT. Translating it yields CASFTGENTGELFF.

The rearrangement uses TRBV5-5 and TRBJ1-1; D unresolved. This CDR3 has 17 residues. V dropped 1 base and J dropped 0 bases, with 16 bases sitting between them. The V gene's germline CDR1 is SGHKS and CDR2 YYEKEE (reference sequence). DNA for the CDR3: TGTGCCAGCAGCTTGAGGTTTAGGAGCACTTTGAACACTGAAGCTTTCTTT. Amino acids: CASSLRFRSTLNTEAFF. The variable domain in full, completed from reference TRBV5-5 and TRBJ1-1, reads DAGVTQSPTHLIKTRGQQVTLRCSPISGHKSVSWYQQVLGQGPQFIFQYYEKEERGRGNFPDRFSARQFPNYSSELNVNALLLGDSALYLCASSLRFRSTLNTEAFFGQGTRLTVV.

This clone was observed a handful of times. The V gene is TRBV6-1, the J gene TRBJ1-2; possible D gene TRBD1, 5 bases. From germline, CDR1 is MNHNS and CDR2 SASEGT. CDR3 size: 14 residues. The germline V and J ends were trimmed by 2 bases and 4 bases, with 11 bases remaining between them. The CDR3 sequence: CASSEMGRAYGYTF. The CDR3, as DNA: TGTGCCAGCAGTGAAATGGGCAGGGCCTATGGCTACACCTTC.

J is TRBJ2-7 and V is TRBV2; the match to TRBD2 covers 7 bases. This CDR3 spans 12 amino acids. The J segment lost 1 base and the V segment lost 8 bases, leaving 2 bases of the junction unmatched. CDR1 and CDR2 (germline): SNHLY, FYNNEI. The CDR3: CASRGLSYEQYF. The CDR3 region has the DNA TGTGCCAGCCGGGGACTATCCTACGAGCAGTACTTC.

The J gene is TRBJ2-7, the V gene TRBV6-6, with 9 bases fitting TRBD1. This CDR3 contains 14 residues. Trimming took 6 bases from V and 7 from J; bases not matched to a gene: 10. Germline CDR1 and CDR2: MNHNY and SVGAGI (reference sequence). This chain's CDR3 is CASRPGQGPGEQYF. CDR3 coding DNA: TGTGCCAGCAGACCGGGACAGGGTCCTGGGGAGCAGTACTTC.

This sequence joins TRBV30 and TRBJ2-1; 12 bases are a match to TRBD2. Germline CDR1 GTSNPN, CDR2 SVGIG (reference sequence). CDR3 length: 14 amino acids. V was pared by 3 bases and J by 4 bases, with 1 base of the junction left unmatched. CDR3 sequence: CAWRGLAGYNEQFF. The CDR3 DNA sequence: TGTGCCTGGAGGGGACTAGCGGGTTACAATGAGCAGTTCTTC.

The chain joins TRBV30 to TRBJ2-3; 11 nucleotides match TRBD2. The CDR3 is made up of 16 amino acids. J was trimmed by 8 bases and V by 2 bases; bases with no gene match: 12. The germline gives CDR1 GTSNPN, CDR2 SVGIG (reference sequence). CDR3 bases: TGTGCCTGGAGTCGTACTAGCGGGAGTAGTACGGTTACGCAGTATTTT. Encoded protein: CAWSRTSGSSTVTQYF.

This clone was observed a single time. The chain has TRBV9 and TRBJ2-3; 10 bases line up with TRBD2. Germline values: CDR1 SGDLS, CDR2 YYNGEE. The CDR3 covers 16 residues. J was trimmed by 0 bases and V by 1 base; bases with no gene match: 2. As DNA, the CDR3 is TGTGCCAGCAGCGTAAAAGCGGGAGGGAGCACAGATACGCAGTATTTT. Translated: CASSVKAGGSTDTQYF. The full variable domain, with the rest looked up from reference TRBV9 and TRBJ2-3, is DSGVTQTPKHLITATGQRVTLRCSPRSGDLSVYWYQQSLDQGLQFLIQYYNGEERAKGNILERFSAQQFPDLHSELNLSSLELGDSALYFCASSVKAGGSTDTQYFGPGTRLTVL.

The chain links TRBV9 to TRBJ2-2; 7 positions agree with TRBD2. V lost 3 bases, J lost 4 bases, and 9 bases stayed unmatched. The CDR3 totals 16 residues. Germline CDR1 SGDLS, CDR2 YYNGEE. The CDR3 sequence is CASSAPLASGTGELFF. In DNA form, the CDR3 reads TGTGCCAGCAGCGCACCACTAGCGTCGGGCACCGGGGAGCTGTTTTTT.

The chain carries TRBV7-9 and TRBJ2-1; no definite D call. This CDR3 spans 15 amino acids. The germline CDR1 and CDR2 sequences are SEHNR and FQNEAQ (reference sequence). Trimming took off 6 bases at V and 6 bases at J, with 18 bases between the two ends. The CDR3 protein is CASRPPSGSVNEQFF. The CDR3 DNA reads TGTGCCAGCAGACCCCCCTCCGGGTCCGTCAATGAGCAGTTCTTC.

The rearrangement links TRBV27 to TRBJ2-7; D is possibly TRBD1 (6 bases). CDR1 is MNHEY and CDR2 is SMNVEV in the germline V gene (reference sequence). CDR3 size: 14 residues. Trimming removed 6 bases from V and 0 bases from J, with 12 bases in between. CDR3 nucleotides: TGTGCCAGCAGCCCCGGACAGACCTCCTACGAGCAGTACTTC. This encodes CASSPGQTSYEQYF.